Here is one TCR beta chain with its context. The repertoire was sequenced with immunoSEQ multiplex PCR; TCRdb's copy has only in-frame clones and lacks some. The table has approximately 440,000 clones, about nine tenths seen once. From germline, CDR1 is SGHNT and CDR2 YENEEA. Trimming took 4 bases from V and 6 from J, leaving 15 bases between them. The CDR3 runs to 14 residues. In assigning cohorts, the study relied on participant-reported clinical history. The source of the sample is a study of blood T cell repertoires in COVID-19. Overall study: Both acute and convalescent COVID-19 samples were obtained from the United States, Italy and Spain.

The material sequenced was PBMCs or T cells enriched from blood (not recorded which). The sequence derives from a man younger than 30 who had recovered from COVID-19. The chain has TRBV11-3 and TRBJ1-1, with a tentative D call TRBD1 (5 bases). This CDR3 is CASSWRGRDSEAFF. In DNA, the CDR3 is TGTGCCAGCAGCTGGAGGGGCCGCGACTCTGAAGCTTTCTTT.